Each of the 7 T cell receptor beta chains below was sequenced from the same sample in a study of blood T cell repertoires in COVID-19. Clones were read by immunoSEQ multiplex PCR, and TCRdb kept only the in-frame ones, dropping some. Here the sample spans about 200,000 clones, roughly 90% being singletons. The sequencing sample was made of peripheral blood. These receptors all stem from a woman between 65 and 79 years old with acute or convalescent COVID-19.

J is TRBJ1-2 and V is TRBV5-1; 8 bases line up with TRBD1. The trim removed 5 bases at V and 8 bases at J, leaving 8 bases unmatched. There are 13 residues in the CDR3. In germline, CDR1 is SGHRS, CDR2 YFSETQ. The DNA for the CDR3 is TGCGCCAGCAGTTTAGGACAGGGCGGGGGCTACACCTTC. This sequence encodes CASSLGQGGGYTF. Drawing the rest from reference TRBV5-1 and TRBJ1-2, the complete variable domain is KAGVTQTPRYLIKTRGQQVTLSCSPISGHRSVSWYQQTPGQGLQFLFEYFSETQRNKGNFPGRFSGRQFSNSRSEMNVSTLELGDSALYLCASSLGQGGGYTFGSGTRLTVV.

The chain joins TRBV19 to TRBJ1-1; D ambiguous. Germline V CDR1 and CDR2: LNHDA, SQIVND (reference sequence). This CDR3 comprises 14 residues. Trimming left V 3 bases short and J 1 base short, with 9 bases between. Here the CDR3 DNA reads TGTGCCAGTAGTATGCGGGGTAGGAACACTGAAGCTTTCTTT. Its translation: CASSMRGRNTEAFF.

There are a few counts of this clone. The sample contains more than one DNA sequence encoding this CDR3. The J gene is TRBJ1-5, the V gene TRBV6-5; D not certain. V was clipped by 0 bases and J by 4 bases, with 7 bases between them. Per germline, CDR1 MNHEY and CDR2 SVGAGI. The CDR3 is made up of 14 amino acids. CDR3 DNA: TGTGCCAGCAGTTACTCGAGTAGAAATCAGCCCCAGCATTTT. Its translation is CASSYSSRNQPQHF.

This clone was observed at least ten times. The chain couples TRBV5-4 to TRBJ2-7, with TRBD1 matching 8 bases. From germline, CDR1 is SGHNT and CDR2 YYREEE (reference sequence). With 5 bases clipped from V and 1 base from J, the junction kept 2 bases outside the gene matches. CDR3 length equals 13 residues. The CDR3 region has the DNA TGTGCCAGCAGGAGGACAGGGTCCTACGAGCAGTACTTC. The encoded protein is CASRRTGSYEQYF.

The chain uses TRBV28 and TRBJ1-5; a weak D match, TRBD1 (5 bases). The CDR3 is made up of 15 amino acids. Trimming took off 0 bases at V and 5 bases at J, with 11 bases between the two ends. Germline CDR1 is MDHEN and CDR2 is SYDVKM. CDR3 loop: CASSLWGGDYQPQHF. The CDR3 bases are TGTGCCAGCAGTTTATGGGGTGGGGACTATCAGCCCCAGCATTTT.

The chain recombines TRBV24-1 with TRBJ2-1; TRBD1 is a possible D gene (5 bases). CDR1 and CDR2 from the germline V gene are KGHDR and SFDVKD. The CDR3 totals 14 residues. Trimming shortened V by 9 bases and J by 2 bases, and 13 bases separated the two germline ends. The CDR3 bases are TGTGCCACCGACACAGGACCTCCCTACAATGAGCAGTTCTTC. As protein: CATDTGPPYNEQFF.

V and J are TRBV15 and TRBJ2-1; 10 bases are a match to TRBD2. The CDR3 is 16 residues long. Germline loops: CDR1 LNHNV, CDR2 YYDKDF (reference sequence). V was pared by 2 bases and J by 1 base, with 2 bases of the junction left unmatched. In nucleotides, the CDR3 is TGTGCCACCAGCAGATTTAGCGGGAGGTCCTACAATGAGCAGTTCTTC. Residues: CATSRFSGRSYNEQFF.